Each of the 18 T cell receptor beta chains below was sequenced from the same sample in a study of post-analysis software for immune sequencing data. Study-level results: Several TRBV segments occurring more often in patients than controls included TRBV5-6, TRBV5-1 and TRBV20-1.

Unique molecular identifiers were carried by the TCR beta cDNA libraries. TCRdb re-analysed the PCR reads in MiXCR, keeping a single row per CDR3 protein. The sample holds some 500,000 distinct CDR3 sequences, around 40% seen once. For these receptors, no antigen is known. Sequencing used blood. The receptors derive from a girl under 18 with multiple sclerosis.

This clonotype turned up a few times. The CDR3 loop is CASSSGSGSWETQYF. The CDR3 nucleotides are TGTGCCAGCAGTTCCGGAAGCGGGAGTTGGGAGACCCAGTACTTC. This rearrangement joins TRBV28 to TRBJ2-5; 8 nucleotides align to TRBD2. Germline loops: CDR1 MDHEN, CDR2 SYDVKM. This CDR3 spans 15 amino acids. The J segment lost 5 bases and the V segment lost 4 bases, leaving 9 bases of the junction unmatched.

This sequence joins TRBV7-2 and TRBJ2-1; D not certain. Germline CDR1 reads SGHTA; CDR2 reads FQGNSA. V shed 1 base and J shed 4 bases, with 8 bases lying between them. CDR3 length: 14 residues. The CDR3 reads CASSLVSPYNEQFF. As DNA, the CDR3 is TGTGCCAGCAGCTTAGTATCCCCGTACAATGAGCAGTTCTTC.

A few counts support this clonotype. This rearrangement joins TRBV7-9 to TRBJ1-6; 8 nucleotides align to TRBD1. This CDR3 has 14 amino acids. Germline V gene data show CDR1 as SEHNR and CDR2 as FQNEAQ (reference sequence). V lost 5 bases to trimming and J lost 7 bases; unmatched junction nucleotides: 4. CDR3 sequence reads: CASSHPGGNSPLHF. The CDR3 DNA reads TGTGCCAGCAGCCACCCAGGGGGCAATTCACCCCTCCACTTT.

The table lists this clonotype with many counts. The rearrangement joins TRBV12-3 or TRBV12-4 to TRBJ2-1, with 9 bases aligning to TRBD1. CDR3 length equals 14 residues. V was pared by 6 bases and J by 7 bases, with 7 bases of the junction left unmatched. DNA for the CDR3: TGTGCCAGCAGCCGACAGGGGGGTATAAATGAGCAGTTCTTC. It yields the protein CASSRQGGINEQFF.

V and J are TRBV29-1 and TRBJ2-1; TRBD2 matches 9 bases. Germline trimming cut 7 bases from V and 9 bases from J; bases unmatched to any gene: 10. The germline V gene has CDR1 SQVTM and CDR2 ANQGSEA. The CDR3 runs to 13 residues. The CDR3 loop is CSATRTSESEQFF. CDR3 nucleotides: TGCAGCGCCACCCGGACTAGCGAGAGTGAGCAGTTCTTC.

J is TRBJ1-4 and V is TRBV6-5; 7 nucleotides agree with TRBD1. The germline V gene encodes CDR1 MNHEY and CDR2 SVGAGI. V gave up 5 bases and J gave up 7 bases; unmatched junction bases: 7. The CDR3 totals 14 residues. CDR3 nucleotides: TGTGCCAGCAGTCAAGGGGGCGCGCGTGAAAAACTGTTTTTT. Translation: CASSQGGAREKLFF.

A note on this clonotype: This may be a read error, as it is one base from a much larger clone. The chain links TRBV7-9 to TRBJ1-5; D remains unclear. The germline V gene encodes CDR1 SEHNR and CDR2 FQNEAQ (reference sequence). The CDR3 contains 13 residues. In DNA form, the CDR3 reads TGTGCCAGCAGCTCACAAAACGCTCAGCCCCAGCTTTTT. As protein: CASSSQNAQPQLF.

This clonotype was counted a few times. The chain couples TRBV7-8 to TRBJ2-3; D unresolved. The V end was cut by 1 base, the J end by 6 bases, with 14 bases between. There are 15 residues in the CDR3. Germline loops: CDR1 SGHVS, CDR2 FQNEAQ. DNA of the CDR3: TGTGCCAGCAGCTTAGAATCCCGAGAGGTTGATACGCAGTATTTT. Translated: CASSLESREVDTQYF.

The J gene is TRBJ1-1, the V gene TRBV5-1; D uncertain. The CDR3 has 14 amino acids. Germline values: CDR1 SGHRS, CDR2 YFSETQ. The germline V and J ends were trimmed by 4 bases and 2 bases, with 12 bases remaining between them. The CDR3 sequence: CASSVIVGNTEAFF. CDR3 in DNA: TGCGCCAGCAGCGTCATTGTCGGCAACACTGAAGCTTTCTTT.

The chain combines TRBV7-9 with TRBJ2-3; 7 bases are shared with TRBD2. This CDR3 has 15 amino acids. Germline values: CDR1 SEHNR, CDR2 FQNEAQ (reference sequence). J was trimmed by 6 bases and V by 2 bases; bases with no gene match: 8. The CDR3 sequence is CASSLRDYSSDTQYF. In nucleotides, the CDR3 is TGTGCCAGCAGCTTAAGGGACTATTCATCGGATACGCAGTATTTT. Combining the CDR3 with reference TRBV7-9 and TRBJ2-3 gives the whole variable domain DTGVSQNPRHKITKRGQNVTFRCDPISEHNRLYWYRQTLGQGPEFLTYFQNEAQLEKSRLLSDRFSAERPKGSFSTLEIQRTEQGDSAMYLCASSLRDYSSDTQYFGPGTRLTVL.

This chain uses TRBV6-6 with TRBJ2-7, with a tentative D call TRBD1 (5 bases). V lost 2 bases and J lost 2, with 19 bases in between. CDR1 and CDR2 from the germline V gene are MNHNY and SVGAGI (reference sequence). CDR3 length: 17 amino acids. The CDR3 bases are TGTGCCAGCAGTTACGCCAAGGACACCTCCTTACCCTACGAGCAGTACTTC. It is translated as CASSYAKDTSLPYEQYF.

The rearrangement links TRBV28 to TRBJ2-1, with D perhaps matching TRBD1 or TRBD2 (5 bases each). This CDR3 has 13 residues. Trimming removed 10 bases at V and 4 bases at J, with 14 bases between. Germline CDR1 is MDHEN and CDR2 is SYDVKM. In nucleotides, the CDR3 is TGTGCCATCGAGAGGGGAGCGTACAATGAGCAGTTCTTC. Translation gives CAIERGAYNEQFF.

This clonotype was seen a few times. The V gene is TRBV11-2, the J gene TRBJ2-4, with 12 bases fitting TRBD1. The J segment lost 3 bases and the V segment lost 5 bases, leaving 11 bases of the junction unmatched. The V gene's germline CDR1 is SGHAT and CDR2 FQNNGV. The length of the CDR3 is 18 residues. Here the CDR3 DNA reads TGTGCCAGCAGCCCCGGGACAGGGGGCTTGGTCGGCAAAAACATTCAGTACTTC. This translates into CASSPGTGGLVGKNIQYF.

The chain is built from TRBV5-1 and TRBJ2-1, with TRBD1 matching 7 bases. This CDR3 has 12 amino acids. After removal of 4 bases from V and 8 bases from J, the junction contained 3 bases not matched to a gene. Germline V lookup: CDR1 SGHRS, CDR2 YFSETQ. CDR3 loop: CASSIQGDEQFF. CDR3 nucleotide sequence: TGCGCCAGCAGCATCCAGGGGGATGAGCAGTTCTTC.

Points on this clonotype: Germline and junction disagree at one end, which may indicate a read error. The chain uses TRBV28 and TRBJ2-5; TRBD1 matches 7 bases. The CDR3 consists of 16 residues. Germline loops: CDR1 MDHEN, CDR2 SYDVKM. CDR3 sequence: CTSSPYRGVRQETQYF. CDR3 DNA sequence: TGTACCAGCAGTCCGTACAGGGGTGTTAGGCAAGAGACCCAGTACTTC.

The table lists this clonotype with a few counts. The junction departs from the called germline gene at one end, perhaps through a read error. V gene TRBV3-1 combines with J gene TRBJ2-5; D is unresolved. This CDR3 has 15 amino acids. From germline, CDR1 is LGHDT and CDR2 YNNKEL (reference sequence). CDR3 residues: CASSQEGYPRETQYF. The CDR3 coding sequence is TGCGCCAGCAGCCAAGAAGGCTATCCCCGGGAGACCCAGTACTTC.

This chain uses TRBV7-9 with TRBJ1-5, with D possibly TRBD1 on 5 matching bases. Per the germline V gene, CDR1 is SEHNR and CDR2 is FQNEAQ (reference sequence). CDR3 size: 14 residues. The V and J ends lost 1 base and 3 bases respectively, with 7 bases between them. CDR3 nucleotide sequence: TGTGCCAGCAGCTTAGGGGGGGACAATCAGCCCCAGCATTTT. Translated, it gives CASSLGGDNQPQHF.

V and J are TRBV4-1 and TRBJ2-4; the D gene could be TRBD1 or TRBD2 (5 bases each). The J call is uncertain, as TRBJ2-7 better fits the DNA end. The CDR3 is made up of 15 amino acids. The germline V gene encodes CDR1 MGHRA and CDR2 YSYEKL. The CDR3 bases are TGCGCCAGCAGCCCAGGGTCCAGCGGAGCTTACGAGCAGTACTTC. It encodes CASSPGSSGAYEQYF.